This record looks at one T cell receptor beta chain sequence and its context. Its antigen is unknown. Only in-frame clones appear in the TCRdb table, and some are missing; sequencing was by immunoSEQ multiplex PCR. The profile shows about 36,000 clones, 75% to 85% of them singletons. This sample was included in a study of a mutant IDH1 vaccine in newly diagnosed glioma. Study-level information: Patients had received radiotherapy, temozolomide, or both previously, most receiving both.

Time point indicated: baseline, week 1 (first vaccination visit). The treatment: pre-vaccination baseline after standard-of-care therapy. Patients carried new grade 3 or 4 IDH1-mutant astrocytomas lacking nuclear ATRX. Study outcomes and limitations: Variations in leading peripheral T cell clonotypes appeared to have no connection with pseudoprogression.

The material sequenced was PBMCs, taken from a glioma patient treated with radiotherapy, temozolomide or both. The TCR originated in a man aged 40-55 years with glioma. Some clones in this sample may be carry-over from other donors' samples.

CDR3 loop: CASSIVRAANVLTF. DNA for the CDR3: TGTGCCAGTAGTATAGTTAGAGCAGCCAACGTCCTGACTTTC. The chain links TRBV19 to TRBJ2-6; the D is unclear. The CDR3 has 14 residues. Per the germline V gene, CDR1 is LNHDA and CDR2 is SQIVND (reference sequence). V lost 1 base and J 7 bases, leaving 8 bases between the germline ends.